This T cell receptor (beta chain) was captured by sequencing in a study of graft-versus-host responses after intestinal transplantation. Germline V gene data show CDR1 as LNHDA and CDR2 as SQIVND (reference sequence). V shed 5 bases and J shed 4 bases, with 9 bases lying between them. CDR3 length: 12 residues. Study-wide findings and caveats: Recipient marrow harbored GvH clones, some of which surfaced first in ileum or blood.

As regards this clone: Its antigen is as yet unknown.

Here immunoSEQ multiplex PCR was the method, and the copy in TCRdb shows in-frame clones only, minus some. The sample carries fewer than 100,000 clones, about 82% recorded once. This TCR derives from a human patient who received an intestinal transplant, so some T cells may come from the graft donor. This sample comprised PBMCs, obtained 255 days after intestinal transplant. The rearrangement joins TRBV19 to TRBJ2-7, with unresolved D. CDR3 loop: CASSEDRYEQYF. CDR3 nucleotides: TGTGCCAGTAGTGAGGACCGGTACGAGCAGTACTTC.